This record looks at one TCR beta chain sequence and its context. No cognate antigen has been identified for it. Base qualities are not provided; no much larger clone lies one nucleotide away. CDR1 and CDR2 are drawn from the germline V gene: SGHRS, YFSETQ. Ends trimmed: V by 0 bases, J by 3 bases; bases unmatched to a gene: 3. The CDR3, cysteine through phenylalanine, is 15 amino acids long. Only the CDR3 DNA is retained, 45 bases long and in frame from the first base. The record originates from a study of post-analysis software for immune sequencing data (dated by TCRdb to 2014 to 2015). Regarding the research as a whole: Disease courses on record covered relapsing-remitting, secondary progressive and progressive-relapsing multiple sclerosis, though some patients had no subtype annotation. The patient repertoires were compared against around 11 previously published healthy control repertoires obtained from donors aged roughly 6 to 25 years. A subset of samples was prepared in parallel using single-end sample barcoding, then pooled and co-amplified after Illumina adapter ligation. What the research found in general, with its limitations: The multiple sclerosis patient group was slightly younger than the control group. Patients showed significantly higher frequencies than controls for a few TRBV segments, among them TRBV5-6, TRBV5-1 and TRBV20-1. Compared with controls, multiple sclerosis patients had significantly lower normalized Chao1 diversity, a finding suggesting substantial peripheral T-cell clonal expansion. Direct clustering with F measure showed strong co-clustering of samples prepared in the same batch, prompting a batch-effect correction.

To prepare the library, PCR was applied. Sequencing instrument: Illumina HiSeq 2500. To reduce PCR and sequencing biases, unique molecular identifiers were built into the TCR beta cDNA libraries. Every 1 to 10 million input T cells yielded roughly 0.5 million cDNA molecules, meaning each molecule approximated one T cell. The patient libraries were prepared and sequenced using the same protocol as the earlier healthy control dataset. Samples belonging to the same batch were prepared together, multiplexed and sequenced on a shared HiSeq lane. In the original analysis: Raw barcoded reads were processed with MIGEC, and single-read molecular identifier groups were discarded before consensus assembly and CDR3 extraction. VDJtools was used for post-analysis of the clonotype tables, and diversity was normalized by down-sampling every dataset to the size of the smallest sample. Repertoire overlap clustering matched CDR3 amino acid but not nucleotide sequences to correct batch-related cross-sample contamination. Using fastp at Q25 and MiXCR, TCRdb reprocessed the public reads and kept productive beta chains. Rows matching on CDR3 protein sequence are summarized as one entry with the most common DNA and genes. The V and J calls and clone size come from TCRdb's table, not from the authors' own analysis. The table for this sample lists about 150,000 distinct CDR3 sequences; approximately 31% of them were counted only once. Of the sample, approximately 1.6% falls within the top ten clones.

TCR beta repertoires were profiled from peripheral blood of 13 young patients with multiple sclerosis to demonstrate the VDJtools post-analysis software. Multiple sclerosis patients were children and adolescents aged roughly 6 to 15 years. The sequenced material came from blood. The sequence was collected from a girl aged 5-17 years with multiple sclerosis. The rearranged chain carries TRBV5-1 and TRBJ2-7; 10 of the junction bases match TRBD2. In nucleotides, the sequence is TGCGCCAGCAGCTTGGTATCTAGCGGGGGCTACGAGCAGTACTTC. Its protein is CASSLVSSGGYEQYF.